This TCR beta chain was captured by sequencing in a study of blood T cell repertoires in COVID-19. Study information: Collection of acute and convalescent COVID-19 samples took place in the United States, Italy and Spain.

Assay: immunoSEQ multiplex PCR; the TCRdb copy retains only in-frame clones and omits some. The repertoire holds more than 200,000 clones, with 75% to 90% as singletons. The CDR3 is 18 residues long. Germline CDR1 reads SGHAT; CDR2 reads FQNNGV. Trimming removed 0 bases from V and 3 bases from J; junction bases left unmatched: 10. The receptor's source is a man under 40 with COVID-19, enrolled during active disease. J is TRBJ2-7 and V is TRBV11-2; 11 bases are shared with TRBD1. Input material: peripheral blood. CDR3 nucleotide sequence: TGTGCCAGCAGCTTAGATCGATCTTCCGGGACAGGGGGCTACGAGCAGTACTTC. Its translation is CASSLDRSSGTGGYEQYF.